This TCR beta chain was sequenced for a study of shared T cell receptors in the human thymus. The table came from immunoSEQ multiplex PCR; TCRdb's copy has only in-frame clones and leaves some out. The repertoire holds hundreds of thousands of clones, with roughly 90% as singletons. V gave up 2 bases and J gave up 2 bases, with 8 bases separating them. The germline gives CDR1 SEHNR, CDR2 FQNEAQ (reference sequence). This CDR3 is built from 14 residues. Separately, the same data were catalogued under a study of human thymus T cells. From that paper: Healthy Finnish infants undergoing corrective surgery for congenital heart defects were the donors. Resections from corrective heart surgery supplied the thymus tissue. Seemingly biased V and J gene usage marked thymic and blood repertoires.

Sequencing used thymocytes. The sequence was obtained from a boy in the first two years of life with a congenital heart defect. V gene TRBV7-9 combines with J gene TRBJ2-3, with D tentatively TRBD2 (5 bases). CDR3 nucleotide sequence: TGTGCCAGCAGCTTACGGGATCTCACAGATACGCAGTATTTT. It codes for CASSLRDLTDTQYF.